The present TCR beta chain was sequenced within a study of cytomegalovirus exposure and HLA in healthy donors. With respect to this clone: At one end the junction does not follow the germline gene, possibly because of a read error.

These donors were members of the roughly 120-subject validation cohort, a group separate from the approximately 700-subject first cohort. The method was immunoSEQ multiplex PCR; TCRdb's version includes in-frame clones alone and lacks a portion of them. In the table there are tens of thousands of clones, about 94% of which are singletons. Germline V gene sequence: CDR1 SSHAT, CDR2 FNYEAQ (reference sequence). The CDR3 extends over 14 amino acids. The genes are TRBV7-7 and TRBJ2-2; no definite D call. What was sequenced was PBMCs. This receptor was identified in a man between 18 and 35 years old in good health and CMV-seropositive. CDR3 coding DNA: TGTGCTAGCAGCTTAGCACAGAACACCGGGGAGCTGTTTTTT. Translated: CASSLAQNTGELFF.